The following is a T cell receptor beta chain sequence with its context. The sample originates from a study of Graves' ophthalmopathy and Graves' hyperthyroidism. Amplification of TCR beta CDR3 regions used RNA transcripts. HTBI primers were employed in first-round RT-PCR, then a second-round multiplex PCR followed. TCRdb independently ran MiXCR on the multiplex PCR reads; one entry per CDR3 protein. The sample holds 500,000 to 800,000 distinct CDR3 sequences, under 50% seen once. This TCR came from an adult man with Graves' ophthalmopathy. Sample: peripheral blood.

The CDR3 DNA follows: TGTGCCTGGAGTGACTCTGGGCGATTCACTGAAGCTTTCTTT. It specifies CAWSDSGRFTEAFF. The chain joins TRBV30 to TRBJ1-1; no definite D call. Trimming removed 1 base from V and 4 bases from J, with 13 bases in between. The germline V gene has CDR1 GTSNPN and CDR2 SVGIG (reference sequence). The CDR3 contains 14 residues.